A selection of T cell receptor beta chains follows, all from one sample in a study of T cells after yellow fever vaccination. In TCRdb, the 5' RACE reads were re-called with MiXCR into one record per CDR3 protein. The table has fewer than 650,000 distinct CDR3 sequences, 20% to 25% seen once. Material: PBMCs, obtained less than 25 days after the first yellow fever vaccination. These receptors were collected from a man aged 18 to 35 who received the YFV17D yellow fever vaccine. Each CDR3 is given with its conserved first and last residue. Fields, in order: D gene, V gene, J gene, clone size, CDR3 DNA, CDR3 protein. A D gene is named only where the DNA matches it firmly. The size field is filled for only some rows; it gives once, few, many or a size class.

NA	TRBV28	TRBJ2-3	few	TGTGCCAGCGGGACCTCCTATCAGTATTTT	CASGTSYQYF
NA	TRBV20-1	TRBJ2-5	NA	TGCAGTGCTAGTGGATACCTTGGGGAGACCCAGTACTTC	CSASGYLGETQYF
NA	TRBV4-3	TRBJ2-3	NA	TGCGCCAGCAGCCACTACTCAGGGCCATGGCGCACAGATACGCAGTATTTT	CASSHYSGPWRTDTQYF
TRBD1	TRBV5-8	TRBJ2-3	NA	TGTGCCAGCAGCGGTGGACAGGGTTATACAGATACGCAGTATTTT	CASSGGQGYTDTQYF
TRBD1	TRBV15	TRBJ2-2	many	TGTGCCACCAGCGGGGACAGGATAGACACCGGGGAGCTGTTTTTT	CATSGDRIDTGELFF
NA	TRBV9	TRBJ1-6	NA	TGTGCCAGCAGCGTAGCGGGGACCTATAATTCACCCCTCCACTTT	CASSVAGTYNSPLHF
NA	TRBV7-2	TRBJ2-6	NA	TGTGCCAGCAGCCCAGTGGGGACCACTGGGGCCAACGTCCTGACTTTC	CASSPVGTTGANVLTF
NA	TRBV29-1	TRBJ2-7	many	TGCAGCGTTGAGGAAGGGGGATCAGCAGAGCAGTACTTC	CSVEEGGSAEQYF
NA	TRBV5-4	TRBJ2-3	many	TGTGCCACCTATGAAATATACCGGGGAGATACGCAGTATTTT	CATYEIYRGDTQYF
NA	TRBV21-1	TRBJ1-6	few	TGTGCCAGCAGCAAAGACCAGGATACGAGCTCCTATAATTCACCCCTCCACTTT	CASSKDQDTSSYNSPLHF
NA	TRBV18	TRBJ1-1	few	TGTGCCAGCTCACCAAATTCGGGGTCCACTGAAGCTTTCTTT	CASSPNSGSTEAFF
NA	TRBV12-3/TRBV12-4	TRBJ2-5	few	TGTGCCAGCAGTCCAGGGAATCGGGAGACCCAGTACTTC	CASSPGNRETQYF
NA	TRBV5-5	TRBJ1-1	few	TGTGCCAGCAGAACCGATGGCGAAGCTTTCTTT	CASRTDGEAFF
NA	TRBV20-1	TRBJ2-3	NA	TGCAGTGCTAGTGGTCGACCGGCTGGCACAGATACGCAGTATTTT	CSASGRPAGTDTQYF
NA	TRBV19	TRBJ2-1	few	TGTGCCAGTAGTATGCTCCTAGGCATGGATGAGCAGTTCTTC	CASSMLLGMDEQFF
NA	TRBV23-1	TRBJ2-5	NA	TGCGCCAGCAGTCAACGGGGAGTCGGGGAGACCCAGTACTTC	CASSQRGVGETQYF
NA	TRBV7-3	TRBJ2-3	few	TGTGCCAGCAGCTTTTCGGGGCTTAGCACAGATACGCAGTATTTT	CASSFSGLSTDTQYF
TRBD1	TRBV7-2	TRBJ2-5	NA	TGTGCCGGAGGGACAGGGGTGAGGGAGACCCAGTACTTC	CAGGTGVRETQYF
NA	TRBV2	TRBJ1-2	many	TGTGCCAGCAGTCCCTATCTCTATGGCTACACCTTC	CASSPYLYGYTF
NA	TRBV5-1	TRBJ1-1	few	TGCGCCAGCAGCTCCCAGGGAGGGTATACTGAAGCTTTCTTT	CASSSQGGYTEAFF
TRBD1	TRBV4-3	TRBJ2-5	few	TGCGCCAGCAGCCATCCCCGCGACAGGGGGCAAGAGACCCAGTACTTC	CASSHPRDRGQETQYF
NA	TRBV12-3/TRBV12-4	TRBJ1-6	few	TGTGCCAGCAGTTTAGTCCAGGGGTCTAATTCACCCCTCCACTTT	CASSLVQGSNSPLHF
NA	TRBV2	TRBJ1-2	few	TGTGCCAGGGACGGAGTTTCTAACTATGGCTACACCTTC	CARDGVSNYGYTF
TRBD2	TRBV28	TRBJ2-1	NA	TGTGCCAGCAGTTTATCCCTAGCGGGGCCCGGCAATGAGCAGTTCTTC	CASSLSLAGPGNEQFF
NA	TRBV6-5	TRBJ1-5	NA	TGTGCCAGCAGTTACCCTTCCGGGGGGGCGATTGTAGCCCAGCATTTT	CASSYPSGGAIVAQHF
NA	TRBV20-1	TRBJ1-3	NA	TGCAGTGCTAGAGGAAACGGACAGCCAAGACGCTCTGGAAACACCATATATTTT	CSARGNGQPRRSGNTIYF
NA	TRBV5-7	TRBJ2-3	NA	TGTGCCAGCAGCTTGTCAGCCGGGGCCACAGATACGCAGTATTTT	CASSLSAGATDTQYF
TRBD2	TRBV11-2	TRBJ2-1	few	TGTGCCAGCGGGACTAGCTCCTACAATGAGCAGTTCTTC	CASGTSSYNEQFF